This TCR beta chain originates from a study of shared clonotypes between healthy human individuals. Trimming removed 2 bases from V and 5 bases from J; junction bases left unmatched: 5. CDR3 length: 14 residues. CDR1 and CDR2 from the germline V gene are SGHTA and FQGNSA. In its sample, this clone was seen once. A CD45RA-negative memory subset and a CD45RA+ naive subset were separated from the CD4+ cells. The repertoire was sequenced with immunoSEQ multiplex PCR; TCRdb's copy has only in-frame clones and lacks some. The sample has over a million clones, about four fifths seen once; the top ten hold under 0.6%.

The V gene is TRBV7-2, the J gene TRBJ1-2; 7 nucleotides align to TRBD1. The TCR was taken from a man aged 18 to 30 in good health. Some clones in this sample may be carry-over from other donors' samples. Sequenced input: memory CD4+ T cells from PBMCs. Sample subset: CD45RA-negative fraction. The DNA for the CDR3 is TGTGCCAGCAGCTTATCCAGGGACAGTTATGGCTACACCTTC. Residues: CASSLSRDSYGYTF.